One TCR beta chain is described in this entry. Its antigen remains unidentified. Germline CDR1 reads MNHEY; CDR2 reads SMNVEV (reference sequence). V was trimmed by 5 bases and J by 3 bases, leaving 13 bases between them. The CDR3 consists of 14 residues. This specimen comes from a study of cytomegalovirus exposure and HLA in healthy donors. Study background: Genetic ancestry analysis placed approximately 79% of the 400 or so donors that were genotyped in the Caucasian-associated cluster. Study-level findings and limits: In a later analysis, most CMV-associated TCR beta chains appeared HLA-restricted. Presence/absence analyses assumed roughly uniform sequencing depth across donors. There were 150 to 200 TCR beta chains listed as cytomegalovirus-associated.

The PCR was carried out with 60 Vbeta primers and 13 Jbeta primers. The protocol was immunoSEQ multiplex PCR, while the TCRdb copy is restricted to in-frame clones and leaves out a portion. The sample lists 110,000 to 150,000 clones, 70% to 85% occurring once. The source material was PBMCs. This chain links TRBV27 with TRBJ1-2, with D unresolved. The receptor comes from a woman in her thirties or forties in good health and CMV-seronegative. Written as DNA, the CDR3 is TGTGCCAGCAGTCCAGAGGAACGTTACTATGGCTACACCTTC. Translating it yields CASSPEERYYGYTF.